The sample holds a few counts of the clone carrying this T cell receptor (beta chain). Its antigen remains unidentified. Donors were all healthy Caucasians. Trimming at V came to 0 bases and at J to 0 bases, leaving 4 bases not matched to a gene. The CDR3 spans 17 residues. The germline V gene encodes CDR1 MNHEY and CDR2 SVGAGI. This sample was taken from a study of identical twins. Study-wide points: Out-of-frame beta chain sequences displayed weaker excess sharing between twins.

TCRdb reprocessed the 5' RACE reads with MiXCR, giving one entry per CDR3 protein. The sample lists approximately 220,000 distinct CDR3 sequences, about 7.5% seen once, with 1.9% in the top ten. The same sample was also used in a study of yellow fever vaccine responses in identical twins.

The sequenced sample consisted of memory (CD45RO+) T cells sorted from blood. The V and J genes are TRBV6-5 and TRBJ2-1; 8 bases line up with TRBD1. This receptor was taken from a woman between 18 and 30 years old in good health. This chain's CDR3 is CASSYSAGTGSYNEQFF. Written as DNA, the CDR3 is TGTGCCAGCAGTTACTCAGCTGGGACAGGCTCCTACAATGAGCAGTTCTTC.